The entry below gives a single T cell receptor (beta chain) sequence along with its context. Its specificity is not known. The data were obtained in a study of shared clonotypes between healthy human individuals. Whole-study results and caveats: Clonotype sharing among donors was expected to depend on sequencing depth.

HIV-negative, healthy adults without recent acute infections or vaccinations were the donors. There are 15 residues in the CDR3. From germline, CDR1 is LNHDA and CDR2 SQIVND (reference sequence). With V trimmed by 7 bases and J by 4 bases, 9 bases remained unmatched. TCRdb's copy holds only in-frame clones and misses some; the assay was immunoSEQ multiplex PCR. The sample records over a million clones, around 76% being singletons. This receptor was identified in a man between 18 and 35 years old in good health. The chain employs TRBV19 and TRBJ2-1; 8 bases match TRBD1. The material sequenced was memory CD4+ T cells sorted from blood. This sample's subset: CD45RA-negative fraction. The CDR3 spells CASTHPGGLYNEQFF. In nucleotides, the CDR3 is TGTGCCAGTACCCACCCAGGGGGCTTATACAATGAGCAGTTCTTC.